This T cell receptor (beta chain) appears in the sequencing data of a study of blood T cell repertoires in COVID-19. For the study at large: Samples came from the United States, Italy and Spain, spanning acute and convalescent COVID-19. T cells, B-cell-depleted T cells, or PBMCs provided the cDNA or gDNA that served as material.

Germline values: CDR1 LNHDA, CDR2 SQIVND (reference sequence). Trimming cost V 6 bases and J 0 bases; bases outside gene matches: 7. The CDR3 is made up of 15 amino acids. In the original processing: Nucleated cell number was recorded as an estimate derived from reference gene primer amplification. Here immunoSEQ multiplex PCR was the method, and the copy in TCRdb shows in-frame clones only, minus some. D and trimming come from the DNA, and the V and J calls and clone size come from that table. The table lists 100,000 to 150,000 clones, approximately 90% of them singletons. The sequencing sample was made of peripheral blood. This receptor was taken from a human donor in a cohort sampled during active COVID-19. The V call is TRBV19, the J call TRBJ1-1, with TRBD1 matching 7 bases. The CDR3 spells CASSPGQILNTEAFF. For the CDR3, the DNA is TGTGCCAGTAGCCCGGGACAGATATTGAACACTGAAGCTTTCTTT.